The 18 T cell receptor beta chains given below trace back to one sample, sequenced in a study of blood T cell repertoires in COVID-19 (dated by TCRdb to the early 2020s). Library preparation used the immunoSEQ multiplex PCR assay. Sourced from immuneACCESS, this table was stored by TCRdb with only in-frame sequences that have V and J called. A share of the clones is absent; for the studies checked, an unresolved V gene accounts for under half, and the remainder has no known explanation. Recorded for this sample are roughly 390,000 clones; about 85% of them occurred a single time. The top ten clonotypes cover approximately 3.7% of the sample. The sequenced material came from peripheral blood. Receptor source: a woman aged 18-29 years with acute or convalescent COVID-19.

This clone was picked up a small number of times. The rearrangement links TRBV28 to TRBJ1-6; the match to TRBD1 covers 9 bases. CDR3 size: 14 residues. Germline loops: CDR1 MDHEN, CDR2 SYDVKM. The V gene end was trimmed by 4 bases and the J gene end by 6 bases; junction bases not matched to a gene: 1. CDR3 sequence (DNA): TGTGCCAGCAGTTGGACAGGGGCTAATTCACCCCTCCACTTT. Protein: CASSWTGANSPLHF.

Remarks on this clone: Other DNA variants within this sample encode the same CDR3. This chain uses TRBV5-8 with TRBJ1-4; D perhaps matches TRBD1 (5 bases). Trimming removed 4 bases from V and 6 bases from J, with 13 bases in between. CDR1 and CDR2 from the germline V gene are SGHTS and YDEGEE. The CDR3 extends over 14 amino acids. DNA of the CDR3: TGTGCCAGCAGCCTAGATCGGGGGGATGAAAAACTGTTTTTT. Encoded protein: CASSLDRGDEKLFF.

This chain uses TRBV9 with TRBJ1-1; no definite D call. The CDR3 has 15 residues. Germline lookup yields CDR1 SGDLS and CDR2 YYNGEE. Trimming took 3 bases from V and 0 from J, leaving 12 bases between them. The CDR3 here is CASSDEGQMNTEAFF. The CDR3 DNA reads TGTGCCAGCAGCGACGAGGGTCAGATGAACACTGAAGCTTTCTTT.

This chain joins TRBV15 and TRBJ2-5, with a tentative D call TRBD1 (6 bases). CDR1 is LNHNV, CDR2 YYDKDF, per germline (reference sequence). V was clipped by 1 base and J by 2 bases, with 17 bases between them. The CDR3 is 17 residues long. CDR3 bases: TGTGCCACCAGCAGAGTTGGGTCGGGACAACAACAAGAGACCCAGTACTTC. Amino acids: CATSRVGSGQQQETQYF.

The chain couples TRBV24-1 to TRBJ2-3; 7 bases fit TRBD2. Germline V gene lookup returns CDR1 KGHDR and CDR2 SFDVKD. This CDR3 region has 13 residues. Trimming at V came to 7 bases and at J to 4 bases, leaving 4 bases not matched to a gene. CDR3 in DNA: TGTGCCACCAGCGGGGCGGGGGCAGATACGCAGTATTTT. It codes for CATSGAGADTQYF.

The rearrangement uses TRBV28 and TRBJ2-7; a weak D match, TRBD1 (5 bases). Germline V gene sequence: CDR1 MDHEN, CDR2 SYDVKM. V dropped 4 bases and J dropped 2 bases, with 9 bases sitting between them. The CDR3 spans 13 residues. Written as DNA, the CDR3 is TGTGCCAGCAGTTGGCAGGGTCCCTACGAGCAGTACTTC. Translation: CASSWQGPYEQYF.

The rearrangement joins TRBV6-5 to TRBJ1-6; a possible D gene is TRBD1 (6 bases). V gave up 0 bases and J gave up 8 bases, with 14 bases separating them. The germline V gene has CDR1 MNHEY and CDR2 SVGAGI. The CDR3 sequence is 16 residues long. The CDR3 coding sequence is TGTGCCAGCAGTTACTCGATGAGCCAGGGGTATTCACCCCTCCACTTT. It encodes CASSYSMSQGYSPLHF.

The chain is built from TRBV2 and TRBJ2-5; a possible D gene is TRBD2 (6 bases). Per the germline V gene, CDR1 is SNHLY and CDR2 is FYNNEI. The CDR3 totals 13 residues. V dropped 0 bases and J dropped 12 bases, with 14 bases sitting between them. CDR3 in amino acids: CASSEALASTKYF. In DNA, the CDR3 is TGTGCCAGCAGTGAAGCACTAGCCAGCACAAAGTACTTC.

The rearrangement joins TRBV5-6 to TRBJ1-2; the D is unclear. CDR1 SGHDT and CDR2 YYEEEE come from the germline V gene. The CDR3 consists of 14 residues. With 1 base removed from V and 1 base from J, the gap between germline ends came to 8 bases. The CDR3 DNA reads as TGTGCCAGCAGCTTGTTTAGAGTTAACTATGGCTACACCTTC. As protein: CASSLFRVNYGYTF. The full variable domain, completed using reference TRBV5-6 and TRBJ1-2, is DAGVTQSPTHLIKTRGQQVTLRCSPKSGHDTVSWYQQALGQGPQFIFQYYEEEERQRGNFPDRFSGHQFPNYSSELNVNALLLGDSALYLCASSLFRVNYGYTFGSGTRLTVV.

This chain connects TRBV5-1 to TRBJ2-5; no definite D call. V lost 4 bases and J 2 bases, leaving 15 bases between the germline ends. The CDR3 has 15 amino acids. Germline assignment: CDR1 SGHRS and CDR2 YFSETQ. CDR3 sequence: CASSPQKTQQETQYF. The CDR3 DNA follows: TGCGCCAGCAGCCCGCAGAAGACACAGCAAGAGACCCAGTACTTC. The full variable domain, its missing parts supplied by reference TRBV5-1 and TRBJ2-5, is KAGVTQTPRYLIKTRGQQVTLSCSPISGHRSVSWYQQTPGQGLQFLFEYFSETQRNKGNFPGRFSGRQFSNSRSEMNVSTLELGDSALYLCASSPQKTQQETQYFGPGTRLLVL.

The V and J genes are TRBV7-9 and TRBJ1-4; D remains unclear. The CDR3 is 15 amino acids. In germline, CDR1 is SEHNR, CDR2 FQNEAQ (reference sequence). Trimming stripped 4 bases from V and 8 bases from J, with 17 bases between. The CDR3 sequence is CASSWPPGGSEKLFF. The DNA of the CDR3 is TGTGCCAGCAGCTGGCCACCGGGAGGGAGCGAAAAACTGTTTTTT.

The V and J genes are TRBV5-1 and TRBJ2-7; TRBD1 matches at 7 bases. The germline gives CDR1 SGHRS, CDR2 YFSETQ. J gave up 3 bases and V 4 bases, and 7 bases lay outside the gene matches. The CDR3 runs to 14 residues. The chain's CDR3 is CASSSYGTDYEQYF. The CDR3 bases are TGCGCCAGCAGCAGCTACGGGACAGACTACGAGCAGTACTTC.

CDR3 protein: CASGLERGQVSYEQYF. DNA of the CDR3: TGTGCTAGTGGTTTGGAGAGGGGACAGGTGTCCTACGAGCAGTACTTC. The chain is built from TRBV12-5 and TRBJ2-7, with 8 bases identical to TRBD1. Germline-derived CDR1 and CDR2 are LGHNT and FRNRAP. The CDR3 runs to 16 residues. The junction had 6 bases not matched to a gene; V was cut back by 1 base and J by 1 base.

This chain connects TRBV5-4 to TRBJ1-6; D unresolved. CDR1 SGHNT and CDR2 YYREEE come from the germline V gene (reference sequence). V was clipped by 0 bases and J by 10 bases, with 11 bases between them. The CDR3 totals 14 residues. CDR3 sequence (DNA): TGTGCCAGCAGCTTGGAACAAAAACAATCACCCCTCCACTTT. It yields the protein CASSLEQKQSPLHF. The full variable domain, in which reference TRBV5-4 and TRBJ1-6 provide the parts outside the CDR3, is ETGVTQSPTHLIKTRGQQVTLRCSSQSGHNTVSWYQQALGQGPQFIFQYYREEENGRGNFPPRFSGLQFPNYSSELNVNALELDDSALYLCASSLEQKQSPLHFGNGTRLTVT.

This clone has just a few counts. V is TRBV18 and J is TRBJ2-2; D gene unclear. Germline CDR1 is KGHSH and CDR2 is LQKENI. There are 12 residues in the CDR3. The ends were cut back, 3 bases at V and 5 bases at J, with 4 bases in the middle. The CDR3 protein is CASSPRTGELFF. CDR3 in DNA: TGTGCCAGCTCACCCCGGACCGGGGAGCTGTTTTTT.

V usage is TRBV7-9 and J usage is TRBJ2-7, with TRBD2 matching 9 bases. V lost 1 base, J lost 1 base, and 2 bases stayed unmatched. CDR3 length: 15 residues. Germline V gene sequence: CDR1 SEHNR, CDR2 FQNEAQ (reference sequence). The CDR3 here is CASSLVTSGSYEQYF. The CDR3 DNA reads TGTGCCAGCAGCTTAGTGACTAGCGGTTCCTACGAGCAGTACTTC.

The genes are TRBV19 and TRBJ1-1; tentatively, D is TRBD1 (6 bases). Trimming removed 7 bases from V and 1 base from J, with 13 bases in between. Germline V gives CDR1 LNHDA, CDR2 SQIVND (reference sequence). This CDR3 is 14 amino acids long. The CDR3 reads CASTPGGGNTEAFF. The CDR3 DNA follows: TGTGCCAGTACCCCGGGAGGGGGGAACACTGAAGCTTTCTTT.

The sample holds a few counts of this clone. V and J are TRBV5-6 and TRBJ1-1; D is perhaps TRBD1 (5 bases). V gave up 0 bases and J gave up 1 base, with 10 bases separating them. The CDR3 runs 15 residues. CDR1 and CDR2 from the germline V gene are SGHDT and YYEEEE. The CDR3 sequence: CASSLAVGQNTEAFF. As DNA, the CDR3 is TGTGCCAGCAGCTTGGCAGTAGGACAGAACACTGAAGCTTTCTTT.